The 9 T cell receptor beta chains below all came from one sample that was sequenced in a study of blood T cell repertoires in COVID-19. Data came from immunoSEQ multiplex PCR; TCRdb stores just in-frame clones and leaves some out. This table holds roughly 250,000 clones, just over 90% found once. Input material: PBMCs or T cells enriched from blood (not recorded which). Receptors originate from a woman aged 40 to 49 with acute COVID-19.

The genes are TRBV14 and TRBJ1-2; 7 positions agree with TRBD1. This CDR3 contains 13 residues. Germline V lookup: CDR1 SGHDN, CDR2 FVKESK. V lost 4 bases to trimming and J lost 7 bases; unmatched junction nucleotides: 6. As DNA, the CDR3 is TGTGCCAGCAGCCCCGGGACAGTCCTTGGCTACACCTTC. It yields the protein CASSPGTVLGYTF.

This chain links TRBV7-2 with TRBJ2-3, with 8 bases aligning to TRBD1. V trimming: 4 bases; J trimming: 2 bases; junction bases outside the gene matches: 5. The CDR3 covers 15 residues. Germline loops: CDR1 SGHTA, CDR2 FQGNSA. CDR3 sequence: CASSSTGVDTDTQYF. In DNA, the CDR3 is TGTGCCAGCAGCTCGACAGGGGTTGACACAGATACGCAGTATTTT.

V and J are TRBV30 and TRBJ1-1; possible D gene TRBD1, 6 bases. The CDR3 totals 14 residues. CDR1 is GTSNPN and CDR2 is SVGIG in the germline V gene (reference sequence). The V gene lost 2 bases and the J gene lost 11 bases, with 21 bases spanning the gap. CDR3: CAWSPGTLSGQAFF. In DNA form, the CDR3 reads TGTGCCTGGAGTCCCGGGACACTAAGCGGCCAGGCTTTCTTT.

The rearrangement links TRBV18 to TRBJ1-6, with D perhaps TRBD1 (6 bases). CDR3 size: 15 residues. Trimming took off 2 bases at V and 6 bases at J, with 11 bases between the two ends. Germline CDR1 KGHSH, CDR2 LQKENI. The CDR3 DNA reads TGTGCCAGCTCACCAGCTAGCAGGGGTAATTCACCCCTCCACTTT. This sequence encodes CASSPASRGNSPLHF. Based on the CDR3 plus reference TRBV18 and TRBJ1-6, the full variable domain is NAGVMQNPRHLVRRRGQEARLRCSPMKGHSHVYWYRQLPEEGLKFMVYLQKENIIDESGMPKERFSAEFPKEGPSILRIQQVVRGDSAAYFCASSPASRGNSPLHFGNGTRLTVT.

The rearrangement joins TRBV27 to TRBJ1-6; D is perhaps TRBD1 (6 bases). CDR1 MNHEY and CDR2 SMNVEV come from the germline V gene (reference sequence). The length of the CDR3 is 16 residues. V was clipped by 5 bases and J by 9 bases, with 20 bases between them. The CDR3 DNA sequence: TGTGCCAGCAGTCCCCTGACGCCTCGGGGGGCTTCACCCCTCCACTTT. This encodes CASSPLTPRGASPLHF.

This clone was recorded once. The J gene is TRBJ2-6, the V gene TRBV24-1; D call uncertain. Trimming left V 6 bases short and J 1 base short, with 3 bases between. Germline V gene data show CDR1 as KGHDR and CDR2 as SFDVKD. The CDR3 runs 13 residues. As DNA, the CDR3 is TGTGCCACCAGTTATTCTGGGGCCAACGTCCTGACTTTC. Translating it yields CATSYSGANVLTF.

The chain employs TRBV5-6 and TRBJ2-1; 9 positions match TRBD1. Trimming at V came to 4 bases and at J to 10 bases, leaving 9 bases not matched to a gene. The CDR3 spans 14 residues. CDR1 is SGHDT and CDR2 is YYEEEE in the germline V gene. The CDR3 sequence is CASSNLQGAGEQFF. The CDR3 DNA is TGTGCCAGCAGCAACCTACAGGGGGCGGGCGAGCAGTTCTTC. The full variable domain, in which reference TRBV5-6 and TRBJ2-1 provide the parts outside the CDR3, is DAGVTQSPTHLIKTRGQQVTLRCSPKSGHDTVSWYQQALGQGPQFIFQYYEEEERQRGNFPDRFSGHQFPNYSSELNVNALLLGDSALYLCASSNLQGAGEQFFGPGTRLTVL.

The rearrangement uses TRBV6-5 and TRBJ1-3; D is undetermined. Trimming cost V 9 bases and J 2 bases, with 5 bases left between them. The CDR3 covers 11 residues. From germline, CDR1 is MNHEY and CDR2 SVGAGI. CDR3 nucleotides: TGTGCCAGTAGAGCTGGAAACACCATATATTTT. Its protein product is CASRAGNTIYF.

V is TRBV5-4 and J is TRBJ1-6, with a tentative D call TRBD1 (5 bases). Per germline, CDR1 SGHNT and CDR2 YYREEE (reference sequence). Trimming left V 0 bases short and J 7 bases short, with 11 bases between. This CDR3 region has 15 residues. CDR3 sequence reads: CASSLGGTQNSPLHF. The CDR3 DNA reads as TGTGCCAGCAGCTTGGGTGGGACTCAAAATTCACCCCTCCACTTT.